One sample yielded the 6 T cell receptor beta chains listed below, sequenced in a study of glioma-infiltrating T cells after dendritic cell vaccination. Profiling relied on immunoSEQ multiplex PCR, and the TCRdb table lists in-frame clones only, not all of them. Of approximately 64,000 clones detected, approximately 78% appear once; the ten largest clones hold over 9%. The sequencing here drew on blood, taken before dendritic cell vaccination. The receptors were sampled from a human donor with glioblastoma.

This sequence joins TRBV7-2 and TRBJ2-7; 10 bases are a match to TRBD2. The CDR3 runs to 15 residues. Trimming cost V 5 bases and J 0 bases; bases outside gene matches: 4. Germline lookup yields CDR1 SGHTA and CDR2 FQGNSA. Here the CDR3 reads CASSLSGGNSYEQYF. DNA of the CDR3: TGTGCCAGCAGCCTTAGCGGGGGGAACTCCTACGAGCAGTACTTC.

V usage is TRBV11-2 and J usage is TRBJ2-6; D call uncertain. The CDR3 has 15 residues. The germline V and J ends were trimmed by 0 bases and 0 bases, with 3 bases remaining between them. Germline lookup yields CDR1 SGHAT and CDR2 FQNNGV. The CDR3 DNA reads as TGTGCCAGCAGCTTAGACAGCTCTGGGGCCAACGTCCTGACTTTC. As protein: CASSLDSSGANVLTF.

In nucleotides, the CDR3 is TGTGCCAGCAGTTACATTGGACAGTCCAGCACAGATACGCAGTATTTT. Encoded protein: CASSYIGQSSTDTQYF. The chain carries TRBV6-5 and TRBJ2-3; the D gene is possibly TRBD1 (6 bases). The CDR3 is made up of 16 amino acids. The germline V gene has CDR1 MNHEY and CDR2 SVGAGI. The V end lost 2 bases, the J end lost 0 bases, and 12 bases lay between the germline ends.

The rearrangement joins TRBV29-1 to TRBJ2-7; weak D call: TRBD2 (6 bases). CDR3 length: 13 residues. V dropped 6 bases and J dropped 0 bases, with 12 bases sitting between them. CDR1 is SQVTM, CDR2 ANQGSEA, per germline. The DNA for the CDR3 is TGCAGCGTGCGGGACCTAGACTCCTACGAGCAGTACTTC. Its translation is CSVRDLDSYEQYF.

This chain joins TRBV18 and TRBJ2-7; TRBD2 matches 8 bases. The CDR3 loop spans 15 amino acids. Germline V CDR1 and CDR2: KGHSH, LQKENI. V lost 1 base and J lost 3; bases outside the gene matches: 5. CDR3 bases: TGTGCCAGCTCACCACAGACGGGGGGGTTCTACGAGCAGTACTTC. Its translation: CASSPQTGGFYEQYF.

The CDR3 reads CASSGPTGDWTDTQYF. DNA of the CDR3: TGTGCCAGCAGTGGACCAACAGGGGATTGGACAGATACGCAGTATTTT. The chain joins TRBV6-1 to TRBJ2-3; 7 bases map to TRBD1. Looked up from germline, CDR1 is MNHNS and CDR2 is SASEGT. V lost 4 bases and J lost 3; bases outside the gene matches: 10. The CDR3 covers 16 residues.